This TCR beta chain was captured by sequencing in a study of blood T cell repertoires in COVID-19. Whole-study context: From T cells, B-cell-depleted T cells, or PBMCs came the material, which was cDNA or gDNA.

Methods used by the authors: Amplifying reference gene primers gave estimates of nucleated cell counts. Here immunoSEQ multiplex PCR was the method, and the copy in TCRdb shows in-frame clones only, minus some. From that table come the V and J calls and clone size; the DNA was used to work out D and trimming. The table includes 380,000 or so clones, roughly 90% detected once. Source material: peripheral blood. This TCR came from a man aged 40-49 years with acute or convalescent COVID-19.

This CDR3 reads CASSTGQDGYTF. CDR3 coding DNA: TGTGCCAGCAGCACAGGACAAGATGGCTACACCTTC. The chain carries TRBV5-4 and TRBJ1-2; the D gene is possibly TRBD1 (5 bases). Germline CDR1 reads SGHNT; CDR2 reads YYREEE (reference sequence). The CDR3 totals 12 residues. V lost 4 bases, J lost 6 bases, and 10 bases lay in between.